This TCR beta chain was identified during a study of technical replicates of blood from a handful of donors (TCRdb year 2017). To note about this clone: The antigen it recognizes is unknown. Base-call qualities are not available, and no considerably larger clone is one nucleotide away.

The CDR3 starts with the cysteine, ends with the phenylalanine, and has 15 residues. The kept DNA is CDR3 alone, 45 bases in frame from the first base. Trimming leaves V shorter by 4 bases and J shorter by 4 bases, with the junction holding 7 bases beyond the gene matches. CDR1 and CDR2 (LGHNA, YNFKEQ) derive from the germline V gene. The library was generated by the immunoSEQ multiplex PCR assay. The table comes from immuneACCESS by way of TCRdb, which keeps in-frame sequences with V and J called. Part of the clones is missing from these tables; in studies checked, under half for an unresolved V gene and the rest for unknown reasons. The sample table records tens of thousands of clones; roughly 92% of these occur just once. The leading ten clones occupy about 3.8% of the sample.

The sequencing sample was made of PBMCs. The source of this sequence is a human donor in good health. Some clones in this sample may be carry-over from other donors' samples. The sequence links TRBV4-2 to TRBJ2-5; 9 junctional bases match TRBD2. The base sequence is TGTGCCAGCAGCCCGCGGGGGGGCTTGGGAGAGACCCAGTACTTC. It codes for CASSPRGGLGETQYF.